Only a few counts were recorded for the clone carrying this T cell receptor beta chain. The target antigen is unknown. TCRdb used MiXCR to reprocess the RT-PCR reads, holding one entry per CDR3 protein. Here the sample spans over 450,000 distinct CDR3 sequences, 10% to 15% being singletons. These data come from a study of response to subunit inactivated influenza vaccine. Study outcomes and limitations: Seasonal influenza vaccination, on each occasion, was suggested by the authors to recruit few new T cells.

Germline values: CDR1 SGHAT, CDR2 FQNNGV. V trimming: 3 bases; J trimming: 2 bases; junction bases outside the gene matches: 5. The CDR3 spans 15 residues. The TCR originated in a man over 45 who received an inactivated influenza vaccine. The sequencing used PBMCs from blood, collected more than 35 days after vaccination. The J gene is TRBJ2-3, the V gene TRBV11-2; 7 bases are a match to TRBD1. CDR3: CASSFATGPTDTQYF. The CDR3, as DNA: TGTGCCAGCAGCTTCGCGACAGGGCCCACAGATACGCAGTATTTT.